A selection of T cell receptor beta chains follows, all from one sample in a study of blood T cell repertoires in COVID-19. Assay used: immunoSEQ multiplex PCR; TCRdb lists only in-frame clones, some missing. The data hold 110,000 or so clones, with about three quarters observed a single time. The sample taken for sequencing was peripheral blood. Every receptor here comes from a man aged 65 to 85 with acute or convalescent COVID-19. The CDR3 runs from the conserved cysteine through the conserved F or W. The order of the fields is V gene, J gene, D gene, clone size, CDR3 protein, CDR3 DNA. D genes are given only for firm matches. Rows may omit the clone size; those that give it use once, few, many or a size class.

TRBV18	TRBJ2-2	.	.	CASSRDRIEANTGELFF	TGTGCCAGCTCACGAGACAGGATCGAGGCGAACACCGGGGAGCTGTTTTTT
TRBV11-2	TRBJ2-7	TRBD1	few	CASSSPRDRAYEQYF	TGTGCCAGCAGCTCGCCCCGGGACAGGGCATACGAGCAGTACTTC
TRBV5-8	TRBJ2-5	.	.	CASSPGVGQETQYF	TGTGCCAGCAGCCCAGGGGTGGGCCAAGAGACCCAGTACTTC
TRBV3-1/TRBV3-2	TRBJ1-1	.	few	CASSQVSGGSTEAFF	TGTGCCAGCAGCCAAGTTAGCGGTGGCAGCACTGAAGCTTTCTTT
TRBV29-1	TRBJ2-1	TRBD2	.	CSGALAGAHNEQFF	TGCAGCGGTGCACTAGCGGGAGCGCACAATGAGCAGTTCTTC
TRBV28	TRBJ1-2	TRBD1	.	CASSSGQGIIYGYTF	TGTGCCAGCAGTTCGGGACAGGGTATAATCTATGGCTACACCTTC
TRBV7-2	TRBJ1-1	TRBD1	.	CASRLTGANTEAFF	TGTGCCAGCAGATTAACAGGGGCCAACACTGAAGCTTTCTTT
TRBV19	TRBJ1-3	.	.	CASSISGSGNTIYF	TGTGCCAGTAGTATTTCGGGCTCTGGAAACACCATATATTTT
TRBV3-1/TRBV3-2	TRBJ1-2	TRBD1	.	CASSQAGGYYGYTF	TGTGCCAGCAGCCAAGCAGGGGGCTACTATGGCTACACCTTC
TRBV2	TRBJ1-5	.	.	CASSARIHNQPQHF	TGTGCCAGCAGTGCTAGAATACACAATCAGCCCCAGCATTTT
TRBV7-3	TRBJ2-1	.	.	CASSLIASNPNEQFF	TGTGCCAGCAGCTTAATAGCGTCAAACCCTAATGAGCAGTTCTTC